This TCR beta chain was sequenced during a study of cytomegalovirus exposure and HLA in healthy donors. Regarding the study as a whole: There were under 200 TCR beta chains listed as cytomegalovirus-associated.

This CDR3 is 13 amino acids long. V was cut by 7 bases and J by 7 bases, with 17 bases left in between. Germline values: CDR1 ENHRY, CDR2 SYGVKD. A remark on this clone: Antigen unknown.

Primers included in the PCR were 60 Vbeta and 13 Jbeta primers. Profiling relied on immunoSEQ multiplex PCR, and the TCRdb table lists in-frame clones only, not all of them. This table has approximately 130,000 clones, roughly 80% appearing once. The gene calls are TRBV10-3 and TRBJ2-7; perhaps TRBD1 as D (5 bases). This receptor was identified in a man aged 50-60 years in good health and CMV-seronegative. The specimen was PBMCs. The CDR3 here is CAITNIQDREQYF. Written as DNA, the CDR3 is TGTGCCATCACTAATATACAGGACCGAGAGCAGTACTTC.